This entry describes one T cell receptor (beta chain). Sequencing used immunoSEQ multiplex PCR; TCRdb keeps in-frame clones, though not all of them. This sample carries 100,000 to 150,000 clones, about 89% of them seen once, and the ten largest clones take roughly 1.6%. This record comes from a study of T cell responses to AZD1222 COVID-19 vaccine. CDR1 and CDR2 (germline): MNHEY, SVGAGI. CDR3 length equals 14 residues. V lost 4 bases, J lost 2 bases, and 3 bases stayed unmatched. The V and J genes are TRBV6-5 and TRBJ2-7; 9 bases agree with TRBD1. The sequence was collected from an adult in good health. Sequenced here: peripheral blood, sampled on day 0 of AZD1222 vaccination. CDR3 bases: TGTGCCAGCAGTTTGGGACAGGGCCCCTACGAGCAGTACTTC. This translates into CASSLGQGPYEQYF.